The source of this T cell receptor (beta chain) is a study of neurological immune-mediated disorders. The team produced cDNA through 5'RACE using 10-nucleotide random UMIs. TCRdb reprocessed the 5' RACE reads with MiXCR, giving one entry per CDR3 protein. The sample contains 90,000 to 100,000 distinct CDR3 sequences, 3% to 4.5% of which appear only once. Only a few counts were recorded for this clonotype. A read error is possible here, since a much larger clone lies one base away. The sample comprised PBMCs. This receptor was taken from a woman younger than 35 with multiple sclerosis.

CDR3 bases: TGCAGCGGGGGACAGGGGCAAGAGAACCAGTACTTC. Encoded protein: CSGGQGQENQYF. The rearrangement joins TRBV29-1 to TRBJ2-5; 10 bases match TRBD1. The CDR3 covers 12 residues. The germline V gene encodes CDR1 SQVTM and CDR2 ANQGSEA.